The 23 T cell receptor beta chains below come from one sample, sequenced in a study of cytomegalovirus exposure and HLA in healthy donors. This PCR relied on a set of 60 Vbeta primers and 13 Jbeta primers. Profiled with immunoSEQ multiplex PCR; TCRdb holds only in-frame clones, not every one. Counted here are fewer than 250,000 clones, around 77% occurring once; the ten biggest clones make up 1.6%. Sequences were obtained from PBMCs. The receptors were sampled from a woman aged 18-29 years in good health and CMV-seronegative.

V and J are TRBV5-1 and TRBJ1-1, with D possibly being TRBD1 (6 bases). This CDR3 contains 15 residues. Germline CDR1 SGHRS, CDR2 YFSETQ. Trimming took 1 base from V and 4 from J, leaving 14 bases between them. CDR3 DNA: TGCGCCAGCAGCTTGTGGGAACAGGGTCGCACTGAAGCTTTCTTT. Protein: CASSLWEQGRTEAFF.

This clone showed up just a few times. The junction shows a germline mismatch at one end, possibly a read error. The chain combines TRBV14 with TRBJ1-4; D remains unclear. In germline, CDR1 is SGHDN, CDR2 FVKESK. This CDR3 has 12 residues. This CDR3 is CASSQTTEKLFF. The CDR3 nucleotides are TGTGCCAGCAGCCAAACTACTGAAAAACTGTTTTTT.

The rearrangement links TRBV28 to TRBJ1-2; D is uncertain. The germline V and J ends were trimmed by 5 bases and 2 bases, with 9 bases remaining between them. Germline CDR1 and CDR2: MDHEN and SYDVKM. This CDR3 spans 13 amino acids. The DNA of the CDR3 is TGTGCCAGCAGTACAACAGAGAACTATGGCTACACCTTC. Encoded protein: CASSTTENYGYTF.

The J gene is TRBJ1-2, the V gene TRBV19, with 7 bases fitting TRBD1. V lost 5 bases, J lost 8 bases, and 11 bases stayed unmatched. Germline loops: CDR1 LNHDA, CDR2 SQIVND (reference sequence). This CDR3 has 14 amino acids. CDR3 protein: CASSGGDRAWGYTF. CDR3 nucleotides: TGTGCCAGTAGTGGAGGCGACAGGGCTTGGGGCTACACCTTC.

The chain recombines TRBV7-9 with TRBJ2-1, with 10 positions matching TRBD2. J lost 9 bases, V lost 4 bases, and 12 bases had no gene match. Germline V gene data show CDR1 as SEHNR and CDR2 as FQNEAQ (reference sequence). The CDR3 contains 16 residues. In DNA, the CDR3 is TGTGCCAGCAGCTCTCGACTAGCGGGTAGGTCGGGTGAGCAGTTCTTC. Its translation: CASSSRLAGRSGEQFF.

The chain joins TRBV29-1 to TRBJ1-4; 8 bases agree with TRBD1. This CDR3 has 13 residues. The germline CDR1 and CDR2 sequences are SQVTM and ANQGSEA. V was clipped by 7 bases and J by 3 bases; unmatched bases: 4. CDR3 DNA: TGCAGCGCCCTCAGGGGGCCTAATGAAAAACTGTTTTTT. Amino acid sequence: CSALRGPNEKLFF.

The chain carries TRBV5-1 and TRBJ2-1; 13 bases align to TRBD2. With 0 bases clipped from V and 7 bases from J, the junction kept 4 bases outside the gene matches. This CDR3 is 16 amino acids long. In germline, CDR1 is SGHRS, CDR2 YFSETQ. The CDR3 region has the DNA TGCGCCAGCAGCTTGGAAAAGACTAGCGGGGGGAATGAGCAGTTCTTC. Its translation: CASSLEKTSGGNEQFF.

The chain uses TRBV11-2 and TRBJ2-3; 11 bases match TRBD2. Germline V gives CDR1 SGHAT, CDR2 FQNNGV. The CDR3 totals 16 residues. J lost 3 bases, V lost 2 bases, and 4 bases had no gene match. CDR3 sequence (DNA): TGTGCCAGCAGCTTACGGGGACTAGCGGAGACAGATACGCAGTATTTT. Its translation: CASSLRGLAETDTQYF.

This clone was counted a single time. This chain links TRBV5-4 with TRBJ2-1; D uncertain. The CDR3 spans 16 residues. With 4 bases removed from V and 0 bases from J, the gap between germline ends came to 14 bases. Germline lookup yields CDR1 SGHNT and CDR2 YYREEE (reference sequence). CDR3 sequence reads: CASSGSGSSSYNEQFF. The CDR3 nucleotides read TGTGCCAGCAGCGGATCCGGGTCGAGCTCCTACAATGAGCAGTTCTTC.

The gene calls are TRBV5-5 and TRBJ1-2, with 9 nucleotides matching TRBD1. J gave up 6 bases and V 0 bases, and 15 bases lay outside the gene matches. CDR1 and CDR2 from the germline V gene are SGHKS and YYEKEE (reference sequence). This CDR3 spans 18 amino acids. CDR3 in amino acids: CASSLDRGRANPWDGYTF. CDR3 bases: TGTGCCAGCAGCTTGGACAGGGGGCGAGCAAATCCTTGGGATGGCTACACCTTC.

The chain couples TRBV5-3 to TRBJ2-1; 9 bases map to TRBD2. TRBV5-3 is known as an ORF, though its function is uncertain. The CDR3 runs 15 residues. The junction had 6 bases not matched to a gene; V was cut back by 2 bases and J by 6 bases. The CDR3 protein is CARSFGRGGLNEQFF. The DNA for the CDR3 is TGTGCCAGAAGCTTTGGGCGGGGGGGCCTCAATGAGCAGTTCTTC.

This clone was seen once. The rearrangement uses TRBV5-6 and TRBJ1-3, with D possibly being TRBD1 (5 bases). Germline assignment: CDR1 SGHDT and CDR2 YYEEEE. There are 15 residues in the CDR3. The germline V and J ends were trimmed by 4 bases and 1 base, with 12 bases remaining between them. CDR3 DNA: TGTGCCAGCAGCCGCGGACACGTTTCTGGAAACACCATATATTTT. Its translation: CASSRGHVSGNTIYF.

The chain employs TRBV19 and TRBJ2-3, with 9 bases identical to TRBD1. The V gene end was trimmed by 1 base and the J gene end by 2 bases; junction bases not matched to a gene: 10. Germline V CDR1 and CDR2: LNHDA, SQIVND (reference sequence). The CDR3 runs to 18 residues. CDR3 loop: CASSIVPGTGRVTDTQYF. The CDR3 DNA reads TGTGCCAGTAGTATAGTACCCGGGACAGGGCGGGTCACAGATACGCAGTATTTT.

The chain uses TRBV5-1 and TRBJ1-2; 9 bases map to TRBD1. Unmatched junction bases numbered 12, after V lost 4 bases and J lost 8 bases. The germline V gene has CDR1 SGHRS and CDR2 YFSETQ. The CDR3 extends over 15 amino acids. CDR3 protein: CASSPDRGQGGGYTF. DNA of the CDR3: TGCGCCAGCAGCCCGGACAGGGGACAGGGAGGAGGCTACACCTTC.

V is TRBV25-1 and J is TRBJ1-1; D is unclear. Trimming pared 0 bases from V and 1 base from J, leaving 12 bases between. The V gene's germline CDR1 is MGHDK and CDR2 SYGVNS. The CDR3 sequence is 16 residues long. Here the CDR3 reads CASSEYFREPNTEAFF. Here the CDR3 DNA reads TGTGCCAGCAGTGAATATTTTCGGGAGCCGAACACTGAAGCTTTCTTT.

This clone has just a few counts. The J gene is TRBJ1-5, the V gene TRBV6-1; D is ambiguous. V was trimmed by 1 base and J by 12 bases, leaving 10 bases between them. In germline, CDR1 is MNHNS, CDR2 SASEGT. This CDR3 has 12 residues. The CDR3 DNA follows: TGTGCCAGCAGTGAAGTAAAGACAAGCCAGCATTTT. It encodes CASSEVKTSQHF.

The chain has TRBV28 and TRBJ2-1; D not certain. The V gene's germline CDR1 is MDHEN and CDR2 SYDVKM. The CDR3 is made up of 15 amino acids. V lost 7 bases and J lost 0, with 13 bases in between. For the CDR3, the DNA is TGTGCCAGCAACATGCAGGCAGACTCCTACAATGAGCAGTTCTTC. Translation: CASNMQADSYNEQFF.

In this sample, this clone turned up once. The chain combines TRBV28 with TRBJ1-2; 7 bases are shared with TRBD1. This CDR3 is built from 15 residues. CDR1 and CDR2 from the germline V gene are MDHEN and SYDVKM. The V segment lost 6 bases and the J segment 0 bases; nucleotides outside the gene matches: 7. In DNA form, the CDR3 reads TGTGCCAGCAGAACCGGGACAGCTCCTAACTATGGCTACACCTTC. It specifies CASRTGTAPNYGYTF.

This chain joins TRBV9 and TRBJ1-1, with D tentatively TRBD1 (5 bases). V gave up 1 base and J gave up 2 bases, with 9 bases separating them. Per the germline V gene, CDR1 is SGDLS and CDR2 is YYNGEE. CDR3 length equals 14 residues. In nucleotides, the CDR3 is TGTGCCAGCAGCGTATTGGGGGGAAACACTGAAGCTTTCTTT. Its protein product is CASSVLGGNTEAFF.

The CDR3 spells CAWSVNRGLVNEQYF. CDR3 nucleotides: TGTGCCTGGAGTGTAAACAGGGGGCTTGTCAACGAGCAGTACTTC. This chain joins TRBV30 and TRBJ2-7; 9 bases align to TRBD1. CDR3 length: 15 amino acids. Germline loops: CDR1 GTSNPN, CDR2 SVGIG (reference sequence). V gave up 0 bases and J gave up 5 bases; unmatched junction bases: 8.

The chain carries TRBV4-1 and TRBJ1-1; 8 bases line up with TRBD1. Trimming cost V 3 bases and J 5 bases; bases outside gene matches: 5. CDR1 is MGHRA and CDR2 is YSYEKL in the germline V gene. The CDR3 is 14 residues long. The CDR3 coding sequence is TGCGCCAGCAGCCAGGCAGGGGGCCCGACTGAAGCTTTCTTT. This encodes CASSQAGGPTEAFF.

The V call is TRBV4-2, the J call TRBJ2-6; D is perhaps TRBD1 (6 bases). The CDR3 totals 18 residues. The V gene's germline CDR1 is LGHNA and CDR2 YNFKEQ. V gave up 2 bases and J gave up 2 bases, with 16 bases separating them. Written as DNA, the CDR3 is TGTGCCAGCAGCCAATTTACAGGGACCTTAACTGGGGCCAACGTCCTGACTTTC. Amino acids: CASSQFTGTLTGANVLTF.

This clone was seen a handful of times. The chain recombines TRBV15 with TRBJ1-5; 10 positions agree with TRBD1. In germline, CDR1 is LNHNV, CDR2 YYDKDF (reference sequence). CDR3 length: 15 residues. Unmatched junction bases numbered 4, after V lost 5 bases and J lost 3 bases. In DNA form, the CDR3 reads TGTGCCACCAGCCTTGGACAGGGGGACAATCAGCCCCAGCATTTT. It encodes CATSLGQGDNQPQHF.